The rows below give T cell receptor beta chains drawn from one sample of a study of T cells in Graves' hyperthyroidism and ophthalmopathy. In TCRdb, the multiplex PCR reads were re-called with MiXCR into one record per CDR3 protein. This table holds around 280,000 distinct CDR3 sequences, roughly 13% found once. Sequencing used blood. The receptors were gathered from a woman in her thirties or forties with Graves' hyperthyroidism. Both conserved end residues are part of each CDR3. A D gene is named only where the DNA matches it firmly. Clone size is stated in some rows and not others, as once, few, many or a class when expanded.

cdr3_length d_call clone_size j_call v_call cdr3_nt cdr3_aa
14 . . TRBJ1-6 TRBV20-1 TGCAGTGCTAGGGGAGGTCCCCTAAATTCACCCCTCCACTTT CSARGGPLNSPLHF
15 . few TRBJ2-5 TRBV9 TGTGCCAGCAGCGTAGATAGTGGAGCCGGAGAGACCCAGTACTTC CASSVDSGAGETQYF
16 TRBD1 few TRBJ1-1 TRBV5-6 TGTGCCAGCAGCGGCCCGGGACAGGGGGCTGGCACTGAAGCTTTCTTT CASSGPGQGAGTEAFF
16 . many TRBJ1-5 TRBV5-6 TGTGCCAGCAGCTCGATTTCGGACGGATCCAATCAGCCCCAGCATTTT CASSSISDGSNQPQHF
17 . many TRBJ1-4 TRBV28 TGTGCCAGCAGCCTTACCCAGGGCCCGTTAACTAATGAAAAACTGTTTTTT CASSLTQGPLTNEKLFF
17 TRBD1 many TRBJ1-1 TRBV20-1 TGCAGTGCTAGAACCGGGACAGGGTTTGTCGAGAACACTGAAGCTTTCTTT CSARTGTGFVENTEAFF
14 . . TRBJ2-7 TRBV7-2 TGTGCCAGCAGCGAAGCGGGCCCTTCCTACGAGCAGTACTTC CASSEAGPSYEQYF
15 . many TRBJ2-7 TRBV28 TGTGCCAGCAGCAGGCACCGGGTCCGACGGTACGAGCAGTACTTC CASSRHRVRRYEQYF
11 . many TRBJ1-1 TRBV30 TGTGCATTGACAGAGAACACTGAAGCTTTCTTT CALTENTEAFF
14 TRBD2 . TRBJ2-7 TRBV7-9 TGTGCCAGCAGCTTAGAACTAGCGGGAAACGAGCAGTACTTC CASSLELAGNEQYF
15 . many TRBJ1-4 TRBV15 TGTGCCACCAGCAGAGAAGGGAGGGGCGAGGAAAAACTGTTTTTT CATSREGRGEEKLFF
13 TRBD1 many TRBJ1-2 TRBV7-9 TGTGCCAGCAGCTTAGACACAGGGGATGGCTACACCTTC CASSLDTGDGYTF
19 . . TRBJ2-3 TRBV24-1 TGTGCCACCAGTGATCCGAACCGGGACCCCCGGACGTGGACAGATACGCAGTATTTT CATSDPNRDPRTWTDTQYF
14 . many TRBJ2-2 TRBV12-3/TRBV12-4 TGTGCCAGCAGACCATCCAGGGGCACCGGGGAGCTGTTTTTT CASRPSRGTGELFF
17 TRBD2 . TRBJ2-2 TRBV5-1 TGCGCCAGCAGCTTGACTAGCGGGAGCGATTACACCGGGGAGCTGTTTTTT CASSLTSGSDYTGELFF
14 TRBD1 many TRBJ1-6 TRBV5-5 TGTGCCAGCAGCTTGAAAGGGGGCAATTCACCCCTCCACTTT CASSLKGGNSPLHF
15 TRBD1 . TRBJ2-3 TRBV2 TGTGCCAGCAGTGTCTCACAGGGGGCAGGGAATACGCAGTATTTT CASSVSQGAGNTQYF
15 TRBD1 many TRBJ1-1 TRBV20-1 TGCAGTGCCCCACCTCTCGACAGGGTGAACACTGAAGCTTTCTTT CSAPPLDRVNTEAFF
15 TRBD1 many TRBJ2-7 TRBV2 TGTGCCAGCACCGCACCGGGACAGGGTTCCTACGAGCAGTACTTC CASTAPGQGSYEQYF
17 . . TRBJ1-2 TRBV7-9 TGTGCCAGCAGCTACACCTACAAACAGGGATTAGGGTATGGCTACACCTTC CASSYTYKQGLGYGYTF
15 . . TRBJ1-3 TRBV4-1 TGCGCCAGCAGCCAAGAAAAACGAAATGGAAACACCATATATTTT CASSQEKRNGNTIYF
15 . . TRBJ2-2 TRBV6-5 TGTGCCAGCAGTTACGACTACCTAATGACCGGGGAGCTGTTTTTT CASSYDYLMTGELFF
15 . many TRBJ2-3 TRBV20-1 TGCAGTGCTAGAGTCAACGGGGAACCCACAGATACGCAGTATTTT CSARVNGEPTDTQYF
16 TRBD1 few TRBJ2-5 TRBV20-1 TGCAGTGCTAGAGATTCTGGGACAGGGTACCAAGAGACCCAGTACTTC CSARDSGTGYQETQYF
16 . many TRBJ1-6 TRBV7-9 TGTGCCAGCAGCTTTACGGGTCATGGGGGGAATTCACCCCTCCACTTT CASSFTGHGGNSPLHF
19 . . TRBJ2-3 TRBV29-1 TGCAGCGTTGAACGCAGGACCCACGTGAAGACACTCGACACAGATACGCAGTATTTT CSVERRTHVKTLDTDTQYF
14 . once TRBJ1-1 TRBV27 TGTGCCACCAGTTTGCGCACAGGGAGTACTGAAGCTTTCTTT CATSLRTGSTEAFF
14 . few TRBJ2-7 TRBV4-2 TGTGCCAGCAGCCAAGATCGGCTACGCTACGAGCAGTACTTC CASSQDRLRYEQYF
13 . few TRBJ2-5 TRBV7-9 TGTGCCAGCTCCTCCCCTATTCGGGAGACCCAGTACTTC CASSSPIRETQYF
13 TRBD2 many TRBJ2-1 TRBV2 TGTGCCAGCTGGGGGACTATGAACAATGAGCAGTTCTTC CASWGTMNNEQFF
13 TRBD2 . TRBJ2-1 TRBV10-3 TGTGCCACACGGACTAGGAACTACAATGAGCAGTTCTTC CATRTRNYNEQFF
12 . many TRBJ1-2 TRBV27 TGTGCCAGCAGTGCCTTGGGCTATGGCTACACCTTC CASSALGYGYTF
16 . . TRBJ2-5 TRBV5-6 TGTGCCAGCAGCTTTGTGACTGGAGGCCCCCAAGAGACCCAGTACTTC CASSFVTGGPQETQYF
15 . many TRBJ2-3 TRBV20-1 TGCAGTGCTAGAGACCGGACGGAATACACAGATACGCAGTATTTT CSARDRTEYTDTQYF
15 . many TRBJ1-5 TRBV2 TGTGCCAGCAAGAGTCGACAGTCTAGCAATCAGCCCCAGCATTTT CASKSRQSSNQPQHF
17 . many TRBJ1-4 TRBV20-1 TGCAGTGCTCCGGCGGGGGGTCTCAGGGTCCCTAATGAAAAACTGTTTTTT CSAPAGGLRVPNEKLFF
15 . many TRBJ2-4 TRBV18 TGTGCCAGCTCACCGGGACTCCCACCCGGGAACATTCAGTACTTC CASSPGLPPGNIQYF
15 . few TRBJ2-1 TRBV6-1 TGTGCCAGCAGGGACTACGCCGCTCCCTACAATGAGCAGTTCTTC CASRDYAAPYNEQFF
13 . many TRBJ1-5 TRBV15 TGTGCCACCAGGCGGGCGGGCAATCAGCCCCAGCATTTT CATRRAGNQPQHF
14 . many TRBJ1-1 TRBV3-1 TGTGCCAGCAGCCAATCAGGGATAGACACTGAAGCTTTCTTT CASSQSGIDTEAFF
12 . many TRBJ1-1 TRBV2 TGTGCCAGCAGAGCTCTGAGTGCTGAAGCTTTCTTT CASRALSAEAFF
13 . . TRBJ2-1 TRBV28 TGTGCCAGCAGTCCCCCCATCAGGGGAGGCCAGTTCTTC CASSPPIRGGQFF
15 . many TRBJ2-5 TRBV6-2/TRBV6-3 TGTGCCAGCAGCCCTTGGACCGAGTACCAAGAGACCCAGTACTTC CASSPWTEYQETQYF
14 . many TRBJ2-1 TRBV13 TGTGCCAGCAGCTTCCGGGACTCCGAACATGAGCAGTTCTTC CASSFRDSEHEQFF
15 TRBD2 many TRBJ2-1 TRBV2 TGTGCCAGCAGAACGTCGAGCGGGAGCTACAATGAGCAGTTCTTC CASRTSSGSYNEQFF
13 TRBD2 many TRBJ2-1 TRBV6-1 TGTGCCAGCAGGATTAGCGGGCACAATGAGCAGTTCTTC CASRISGHNEQFF
14 . many TRBJ1-1 TRBV5-6 TGTGCCAGCAGTTTACAGGGACCGGGCACTGAAGCTTTCTTT CASSLQGPGTEAFF
17 TRBD2 many TRBJ2-1 TRBV6-2/TRBV6-3 TGTGCCAGCAACCCCCAGCCCGGGACTAGCGGTCTAGGGGAGCAGTTCTTC CASNPQPGTSGLGEQFF
18 TRBD1 many TRBJ1-2 TRBV12-3/TRBV12-4 TGTGCCAGCAGCCGACGGACAGGGGGTAAAATGGACCTACGGGGCTACACCTTC CASSRRTGGKMDLRGYTF
16 . many TRBJ2-6 TRBV28 TGTGCCAGCAGGGCCCCTGGGGGCTCTGGGGCCAACGTCCTGACTTTC CASRAPGGSGANVLTF
14 TRBD1 many TRBJ1-5 TRBV24-1 TGTGCCACCAGTGATGACAGGGCAAGTCAGCCCCAGCATTTT CATSDDRASQPQHF
14 TRBD1 few TRBJ1-1 TRBV6-4 TGTGCCATACTGGGACAGCGAATGAACACTGAAGCTTTCTTT CAILGQRMNTEAFF
14 TRBD1 . TRBJ1-5 TRBV20-1 TGCAGTGCTAGAGCCGGGACAGCCAATCAGCCCCAGCATTTT CSARAGTANQPQHF
14 . . TRBJ2-3 TRBV9 TGTGCCAGCAGCGGGGACGGGGGCACAGATACGCAGTATTTT CASSGDGGTDTQYF